This record concerns one T cell receptor (beta chain) sequence. Its antigen is still unknown. The input lacks base qualities; no much larger clone sits a single base away. The entry originates in a study of OX40 agonist ivuxolimab in advanced cancers. Regarding the complete study: The costimulatory receptor OX40 (CD134) was targeted by ivuxolimab, a fully human IgG2 agonistic monoclonal antibody. Intravenous ivuxolimab was administered to patients every 2 weeks at six dose levels: 0.01, 0.1, 0.3, 1.5, 3 and 10 mg/kg. Of the roughly 51 dose-escalation patients, hepatocellular carcinoma was present in about 20, melanoma in around 15, renal cell carcinoma in 9 and head and neck cancer in 9. A male proportion of 82.7% and a mean age of approximately 60 years, ranging from 23 to 79, were recorded for the dose-escalation cohort. Prior anti-PD-1, anti-PD-L1 or anti-CTLA-4 therapy was permitted, and 30% to 50% of dose-escalation patients had received checkpoint inhibitors. Partial responses occurred in three dose-escalation patients: two with cutaneous melanoma and one with hepatocellular carcinoma. The point of sequencing TCRbeta in the periphery was to test whether ivuxolimab changed TCR sequence diversity and drove clonal T-cell expansion. The monotherapy dose-escalation portion (N ≈ 50 patients) of the phase I ivuxolimab trial is reported in the paper.

What the authors observed across the whole study: At doses of 0.1 to 3.0 mg/kg, clonal expansion of both CD4+ and CD8+ blood T cells was observed from baseline to week 6. The antigen specificity of the peripheral T cells that underwent clonal expansion was not determined. After ivuxolimab, CD8+ T cells had more expanded clones than CD4+ T cells on average. Low levels of normalized T-cell clonal expansion were also seen in some patients who did not respond. Partial responders in the 0.1-3.0 mg/kg groups had among the lowest normalized peripheral clonal expansion, especially among CD8+ T cells.

At the junction V is shortened by 1 base and J by 5 bases, with 8 bases in between. Including the terminal cysteine and phenylalanine, the CDR3 comprises 12 residues. CDR3 DNA only is kept here, 36 bases in frame from base 1. The CDR1 and CDR2 encoded by the germline V gene are SQVTM and ANQGSEA. For sequencing of the TCRbeta CDR3 region, genomic DNA was extracted from the sorted cells. The immunoSEQ Assay was used for sequencing of TCRbeta CDR3 regions. TCRdb retrieved this table from immuneACCESS and kept in-frame rearrangements only. Not all clones are present; in checked studies, unresolved V genes account for under half, and no reason is known for the remainder. This sample holds nearly 45,000 clones; around four fifths were observed only once. Approximately 15% of the sample lies in the top ten. The trial excluded patients who had a history of autoimmune disease or were on systemic immunosuppression. In every dose cohort, peripheral blood was drawn for TCR sequencing at baseline, cycle 4 day 1, and cycle 7 day 1. The samples were drawn from a first-in-human, open-label, multicenter phase I dose-escalation trial of ivuxolimab. Adults with locally advanced or metastatic melanoma, renal cell carcinoma, hepatocellular carcinoma or head and neck squamous cell carcinoma were enrolled in the trial. Before TCR sequencing, CD4+ and CD8+ T cells were separately sorted from peripheral blood.

The sample consisted of CD4+ or CD8+ T cells sorted from blood, taken in a trial of the OX40 agonist ivuxolimab. The clonotype comes from an adult with an advanced solid tumor such as melanoma, head and neck, liver or kidney cancer. The chain couples TRBV29-1 to TRBJ1-2; the D gene remains uncertain. The CDR3 is CSVEGLGYGYTF. The sequence in DNA is TGCAGCGTTGAAGGCTTAGGTTATGGCTACACCTTC.